This TCR beta chain was sequenced in a study of blood T cell repertoires in COVID-19. Study at large: Donors in the United States, Italy and Spain gave samples during acute or convalescent COVID-19. From T cells, B-cell-depleted T cells, or PBMCs came the material, which was cDNA or gDNA.

Per the germline V gene, CDR1 is MDHEN and CDR2 is SYDVKM. Losses at the gene ends were 3 bases for V and 8 bases for J; bases not matched to a gene: 6. The CDR3 runs 16 residues. Under the authors' procedure: Amplification of reference gene primers provided the estimated nucleated cell counts. Repertoires were generated with immunoSEQ multiplex PCR, while TCRdb's copy carries only in-frame clones and drops some. That table gives V, J and clone size, and the DNA gave D and trimming. The table includes 75,000 to 100,000 clones, around 87% detected once. The receptor was isolated from a human donor in a cohort sampled during active COVID-19. What was sequenced was peripheral blood. The rearrangement joins TRBV28 to TRBJ2-1; 14 bases are a match to TRBD2. The CDR3 DNA is TGTGCCAGCAGTTTGGCCGGGACTAGCGGGAGTGATGAGCAGTTCTTC. Translation gives CASSLAGTSGSDEQFF.